The 29 T cell receptor beta chains reported below all come from one sample, sequenced in a study of identical twins. TCRdb called the 5' RACE reads again in MiXCR, with one record for every CDR3 protein. The profile shows 550,000 to 700,000 distinct CDR3 sequences, around 21% of them singletons. These data also featured in a second study, about T cells expressing NK-cell markers.

The source material was PBMCs. Receptors originate from a woman between 18 and 30 years old in good health.

V usage is TRBV5-1 and J usage is TRBJ2-7, with 10 bases that match TRBD2. J was trimmed by 9 bases and V by 4 bases; bases with no gene match: 10. The CDR3 consists of 14 residues. CDR1 SGHRS and CDR2 YFSETQ come from the germline V gene. For the CDR3, the DNA is TGCGCCAGCAGCCCCGGGACTAGCGATTCTTTGCAGTACTTC. Encoded protein: CASSPGTSDSLQYF.

A remark on this clonotype: An end of the junction differs from the germline gene, which may be a read error. The rearrangement uses TRBV11-2 and TRBJ2-1; 13 positions agree with TRBD2. The V gene's germline CDR1 is SGHAT and CDR2 FQNNGV. The CDR3 runs to 15 residues. CDR3 DNA: TGTGCCAGCAGCTTAGTGACTAGCGGGAGGAATGAGCACTTCTTC. It codes for CASSLVTSGRNEHFF.

The V and J genes are TRBV20-1 and TRBJ2-1; 10 bases fit TRBD1. The trim removed 7 bases at V and 9 bases at J, leaving 6 bases unmatched. The CDR3 contains 12 residues. Germline V CDR1 and CDR2: DFQATT, SNEGSKA (reference sequence). CDR3 DNA sequence: TGCAGTGTCAACCGGGACAGGGGTGAGCAGTTCTTC. The encoded protein is CSVNRDRGEQFF.

The chain recombines TRBV7-8 with TRBJ2-1, with D unresolved. V was shortened by 8 bases and J by 5 bases, with 19 bases between the two germline ends. The CDR3 runs 15 residues. Looked up from germline, CDR1 is SGHVS and CDR2 is FQNEAQ. The CDR3 protein is CASLSFRARDNEQFF. The CDR3 DNA is TGTGCCAGCCTATCCTTTCGGGCTAGAGACAATGAGCAGTTCTTC.

The table lists this clonotype with a few counts. This chain uses TRBV27 with TRBJ1-1; D not certain. The germline gives CDR1 MNHEY, CDR2 SMNVEV (reference sequence). The V end was cut by 5 bases, the J end by 1 base, with 8 bases between. This CDR3 comprises 13 residues. In DNA form, the CDR3 reads TGTGCCAGCAGTGAGGGAACGAACACTGAAGCTTTCTTT. This codes for CASSEGTNTEAFF.

The chain uses TRBV27 and TRBJ2-5; D possibly uses TRBD1 or TRBD2 (5 bases each). Germline CDR1 and CDR2: MNHEY and SMNVEV (reference sequence). This CDR3 spans 15 amino acids. V gave up 0 bases and J gave up 5 bases, with 13 bases separating them. The DNA of the CDR3 is TGTGCCAGCAGTTTATCCCGGGGATGGGGCGAGACCCAGTACTTC. Translated: CASSLSRGWGETQYF.

The rearrangement uses TRBV24-1 and TRBJ2-1; D is unresolved. Per the germline V gene, CDR1 is KGHDR and CDR2 is SFDVKD. The CDR3 is 14 amino acids. V was clipped by 4 bases and J by 8 bases, with 14 bases between them. The CDR3 DNA follows: TGTGCCACCAGTGACACGAAAGGCGTACATGAGCAGTTCTTC. Translation: CATSDTKGVHEQFF.

Only a few counts were recorded for this clonotype. The chain joins TRBV5-1 to TRBJ1-2; D not certain. The V and J ends lost 0 bases and 8 bases respectively, with 11 bases between them. CDR3 length: 13 residues. Germline V lookup: CDR1 SGHRS, CDR2 YFSETQ. CDR3 residues: CASSLEGKSGYTF. CDR3 coding DNA: TGCGCCAGCAGCTTGGAAGGGAAGTCGGGCTACACCTTC.

The chain carries TRBV20-1 and TRBJ2-3; D uncertain. Trimming left V 6 bases short and J 2 bases short, with 15 bases between. CDR1 and CDR2 (germline): DFQATT, SNEGSKA (reference sequence). This CDR3 region has 14 residues. The CDR3 DNA follows: TGCAGTGCCCCCCGGGCCGGAAACACAGATACGCAGTATTTT. Its translation is CSAPRAGNTDTQYF.

The chain combines TRBV29-1 with TRBJ1-1; a possible D gene is TRBD1 (6 bases). Germline assignment: CDR1 SQVTM and CDR2 ANQGSEA. The CDR3 length is 14 residues. The V and J ends lost 6 bases and 1 base respectively, with 15 bases between them. CDR3: CSVQRLTGNTEAFF. The DNA for the CDR3 is TGCAGCGTCCAACGACTGACAGGGAACACTGAAGCTTTCTTT.

The chain couples TRBV5-1 to TRBJ2-1, with TRBD2 identical over 9 bases. V lost 4 bases to trimming and J lost 9 bases; unmatched junction nucleotides: 17. This CDR3 region has 17 residues. Germline CDR1 SGHRS, CDR2 YFSETQ. CDR3 sequence: CASSLGSLGTSRTEQFF. The CDR3 region has the DNA TGCGCCAGCAGCCTGGGAAGCCTGGGGACTAGCCGCACTGAGCAGTTCTTC.

In its sample, this clonotype was seen a few times. The genes are TRBV5-6 and TRBJ1-1, with TRBD1 as a possible D gene (5 bases). The CDR3 length is 17 residues. V gave up 3 bases and J gave up 1 base, with 19 bases separating them. In germline, CDR1 is SGHDT, CDR2 YYEEEE. The CDR3 loop reads CASSSDRRAYGNTEAFF. DNA for the CDR3: TGTGCCAGCAGCTCTGACCGCAGGGCCTATGGGAACACTGAAGCTTTCTTT.

This CDR3 is CASSTGQGTGELFF. In DNA, the CDR3 is TGTGCCAGCAGCACGGGACAGGGAACCGGGGAGCTGTTTTTT. J is TRBJ2-2 and V is TRBV25-1; 9 bases map to TRBD1. The CDR3 loop spans 14 amino acids. Losses at the gene ends were 6 bases for V and 5 bases for J; bases not matched to a gene: 4. The germline gives CDR1 MGHDK, CDR2 SYGVNS.

V and J are TRBV20-1 and TRBJ2-7; D gene ambiguous. In germline, CDR1 is DFQATT, CDR2 SNEGSKA (reference sequence). With 5 bases removed from V and 3 bases from J, the gap between germline ends came to 14 bases. This CDR3 contains 13 residues. CDR3: CSALDHRVYEQYF. In DNA form, the CDR3 reads TGCAGTGCTCTGGACCACAGAGTCTACGAGCAGTACTTC.

This clonotype was seen a handful of times. The genes are TRBV5-5 and TRBJ2-3; 8 nucleotides align to TRBD2. Germline V lookup: CDR1 SGHKS, CDR2 YYEKEE (reference sequence). This CDR3 comprises 15 residues. The ends lost 2 bases at V and 3 bases at J; junction bases unmatched: 5. The CDR3 is CASSLGLAWTDTQYF. The CDR3 nucleotides read TGTGCCAGCAGCTTAGGACTAGCATGGACAGATACGCAGTATTTT. The entire variable domain, with the rest obtained from reference TRBV5-5 and TRBJ2-3, is as follows: DAGVTQSPTHLIKTRGQQVTLRCSPISGHKSVSWYQQVLGQGPQFIFQYYEKEERGRGNFPDRFSARQFPNYSSELNVNALLLGDSALYLCASSLGLAWTDTQYFGPGTRLTVL.

The chain recombines TRBV20-1 with TRBJ1-6; D remains unclear. The CDR3 covers 14 residues. CDR1 and CDR2 from the germline V gene are DFQATT and SNEGSKA (reference sequence). V dropped 3 bases and J dropped 10 bases, with 16 bases sitting between them. CDR3 nucleotides: TGCAGTGCTAGTGCCGGGATGGTAAACTCACCCCTCCACTTT. Amino acids: CSASAGMVNSPLHF.

The DNA of the CDR3 is TGTGCCAGCAGTTCGGGACTGTACTACGAGCAGTACTTC. This gives the protein CASSSGLYYEQYF. This chain connects TRBV27 to TRBJ2-7; possibly TRBD2 for D (6 bases). From germline, CDR1 is MNHEY and CDR2 SMNVEV (reference sequence). The CDR3 covers 13 residues. Trimming stripped 4 bases from V and 3 bases from J, with 10 bases between.

In its sample, this clonotype was seen a few times. The chain employs TRBV10-3 and TRBJ2-2, with TRBD2 as a possible D gene (5 bases). The V and J ends lost 6 bases and 2 bases respectively, with 13 bases between them. The V gene's germline CDR1 is ENHRY and CDR2 SYGVKD. CDR3 length: 15 amino acids. In DNA, the CDR3 is TGTGCCATCAGGAGGACTCTCCCTAACACCGGGGAGCTGTTTTTT. Residues: CAIRRTLPNTGELFF.

The chain links TRBV20-1 to TRBJ2-2; D ambiguous. CDR1 DFQATT and CDR2 SNEGSKA come from the germline V gene (reference sequence). Trimming removed 0 bases from V and 1 base from J, with 9 bases in between. The CDR3 loop spans 15 amino acids. The CDR3 sequence: CSARDFPGNTGELFF. As DNA, the CDR3 is TGCAGTGCTAGAGATTTCCCAGGGAACACCGGGGAGCTGTTTTTT.

This clonotype was seen only a few times. The CDR3 DNA reads TGTGCCGAATACGACGGTCGGGACTTCCAATTATACTATGGCTACACCTTC. It encodes CAEYDGRDFQLYYGYTF. The V call is TRBV7-2, the J call TRBJ1-2; the D gene is possibly TRBD1 (5 bases). The CDR3 covers 17 residues. Germline lookup yields CDR1 SGHTA and CDR2 FQGNSA. Trimming cost V 11 bases and J 3 bases, with 28 bases left between them.

This clonotype occurred a few times. The genes are TRBV5-4 and TRBJ2-2; 9 bases agree with TRBD1. The CDR3 is 16 amino acids. Trimming at V came to 0 bases and at J to 6 bases, leaving 6 bases not matched to a gene. Per germline, CDR1 SGHNT and CDR2 YYREEE (reference sequence). The CDR3 region has the DNA TGTGCCAGCAGCTTGGGTGGGACAGGGTTATCCGGGGAGCTGTTTTTT. This sequence encodes CASSLGGTGLSGELFF.

There are many counts of this clonotype. The chain uses TRBV29-1 and TRBJ2-3; D is unresolved. The CDR3 consists of 10 residues. Germline-derived CDR1 and CDR2 are SQVTM and ANQGSEA. The germline V and J ends were trimmed by 6 bases and 4 bases, with 5 bases remaining between them. The CDR3 spells CSVGSDTQYF. CDR3 in DNA: TGCAGCGTCGGTTCAGATACGCAGTATTTT.

This clonotype came up a few times. This chain links TRBV20-1 with TRBJ1-1; 10 bases map to TRBD1. This CDR3 contains 14 residues. Trimming took 3 bases from V and 3 from J; bases not matched to a gene: 4. Germline V CDR1 and CDR2: DFQATT, SNEGSKA (reference sequence). The DNA for the CDR3 is TGCAGTGCTAGTCCCGGGACAGGGGACACTGAAGCTTTCTTT. The encoded protein is CSASPGTGDTEAFF.

This clonotype was counted at least ten times. The chain employs TRBV20-1 and TRBJ1-5; tentatively, D is TRBD1 (6 bases). V was pared by 2 bases and J by 0 bases, with 11 bases between. Germline V gene sequence: CDR1 DFQATT, CDR2 SNEGSKA (reference sequence). CDR3 length: 15 residues. The DNA for the CDR3 is TGCAGTGCTAGAAACCGGGGGGCTAGCAATCAGCCCCAGCATTTT. Its translation is CSARNRGASNQPQHF.

This chain joins TRBV20-1 and TRBJ2-3; tentatively, D is TRBD2 (5 bases). From germline, CDR1 is DFQATT and CDR2 SNEGSKA (reference sequence). There are 15 residues in the CDR3. Trimming took 1 base from V and 4 from J, leaving 15 bases between them. Here the CDR3 reads CSARGLRDKPDTQYF. The CDR3 nucleotides read TGCAGTGCTAGAGGTCTTCGGGATAAGCCAGATACGCAGTATTTT.

V usage is TRBV11-2 and J usage is TRBJ2-1; 11 bases fit TRBD2. The CDR3 extends over 19 amino acids. The junction had 12 bases not matched to a gene; V was cut back by 5 bases and J by 0 bases. The germline CDR1 and CDR2 sequences are SGHAT and FQNNGV. CDR3 protein: CASSGRLAGPPSSYNEQFF. CDR3 bases: TGTGCCAGCAGCGGGAGACTAGCGGGGCCCCCCAGCTCCTACAATGAGCAGTTCTTC. The full variable domain, in which reference TRBV11-2 and TRBJ2-1 provide the parts outside the CDR3, is EAGVAQSPRYKIIEKRQSVAFWCNPISGHATLYWYQQILGQGPKLLIQFQNNGVVDDSQLPKDRFSAERLKGVDSTLKIQPAKLEDSAVYLCASSGRLAGPPSSYNEQFFGPGTRLTVL.

This clonotype was detected a few times. V is TRBV6-1 and J is TRBJ1-1, with D possibly TRBD1 on 5 matching bases. This CDR3 has 13 residues. Germline V gives CDR1 MNHNS, CDR2 SASEGT. V lost 10 bases and J lost 0, with 12 bases in between. The chain's CDR3 is CATHRYMNTEAFF. CDR3 bases: TGTGCCACCCACAGGTACATGAACACTGAAGCTTTCTTT.

The CDR3 loop reads CASNHRNRADTQYF. CDR3 nucleotides: TGTGCCAGCAACCACCGGAACCGGGCAGATACGCAGTATTTT. The chain joins TRBV12-3 or TRBV12-4 to TRBJ2-3; unclear D gene. Between the trimmed V and J ends, which lost 7 bases and 4 bases, there was a span of 15 bases. The CDR3 covers 14 residues.

This clonotype was picked up a small number of times. This chain uses TRBV27 with TRBJ2-6; D gene uncertain. Germline CDR1 MNHEY, CDR2 SMNVEV (reference sequence). The CDR3 is 16 residues long. V lost 1 base and J lost 4, with 11 bases in between. CDR3 sequence: CASSLLLQTGANVLTF. In DNA form, the CDR3 reads TGTGCCAGCAGTTTATTACTACAGACAGGGGCCAACGTCCTGACTTTC.